These 25 T cell receptor beta chains came from one sample sequenced in a study. MiXCR, run by TCRdb on the RT-PCR reads, gives a single entry per CDR3 protein. The repertoire consists of more than 600,000 distinct CDR3 sequences, with approximately 14% occurring once and the leading ten covering 3.6%. The sample consisted of memory CD4+ T cells from blood. These receptors were collected from a female donor in good health, serving as a healthy control.

The chain recombines TRBV5-1 with TRBJ2-6; 7 bases match TRBD1. The CDR3 runs to 16 residues. V lost 3 bases to trimming and J lost 4 bases; unmatched junction nucleotides: 7. Germline V gene sequence: CDR1 SGHRS, CDR2 YFSETQ. The CDR3 sequence: CASSSLTGAGANVLTF. Here the CDR3 DNA reads TGCGCCAGCAGCTCCCTAACAGGGGCCGGGGCCAACGTCCTGACTTTC. The full variable domain, in which reference TRBV5-1 and TRBJ2-6 provide the parts outside the CDR3, is KAGVTQTPRYLIKTRGQQVTLSCSPISGHRSVSWYQQTPGQGLQFLFEYFSETQRNKGNFPGRFSGRQFSNSRSEMNVSTLELGDSALYLCASSSLTGAGANVLTFGAGSRLTVL.

This clonotype came up a few times. This chain joins TRBV7-2 and TRBJ2-1, with D maybe TRBD2 (8 bases). There are 16 residues in the CDR3. Trimming took 3 bases from V and 0 from J, leaving 12 bases between them. Germline V gene lookup returns CDR1 SGHTA and CDR2 FQGNSA. Here the CDR3 DNA reads TGTGCCAGCAGCTTTAGCGGGGACAGCTCCTACAATGAGCAGTTCTTC. This translates into CASSFSGDSSYNEQFF.

This sequence joins TRBV18 and TRBJ1-2; D not certain. The CDR3 has 13 residues. Trimming pared 6 bases from V and 1 base from J, leaving 9 bases between. Germline V gene data show CDR1 as KGHSH and CDR2 as LQKENI. CDR3 sequence reads: CASSEDSNYGYTF. The CDR3 DNA is TGTGCCAGCTCCGAAGATAGTAACTATGGCTACACCTTC.

The sample holds a few counts of this clonotype. The gene calls are TRBV4-2 and TRBJ2-1, with TRBD1 as a possible D gene (6 bases). The CDR3 extends over 15 amino acids. The V and J ends lost 0 bases and 3 bases respectively, with 9 bases between them. Germline CDR1 LGHNA, CDR2 YNFKEQ. The CDR3 region has the DNA TGTGCCAGCAGCCAAGATCTGGACAGCTACAATGAGCAGTTCTTC. Protein sequence: CASSQDLDSYNEQFF.

V and J are TRBV7-2 and TRBJ2-3; TRBD1 matches at 11 bases. V dropped 1 base and J dropped 5; count of bases not matched to a gene: 5. Germline CDR1 and CDR2: SGHTA and FQGNSA. CDR3 size: 16 residues. CDR3: CASSLGGTGGGDTQYF. DNA of the CDR3: TGTGCCAGCAGCTTAGGTGGGACAGGGGGTGGAGATACGCAGTATTTT.

This clonotype was seen more than once but under ten times. The gene calls are TRBV6-2 or TRBV6-3 and TRBJ1-2; D not certain. This CDR3 has 12 residues. The V gene lost 7 bases and the J gene lost 4 bases, with 10 bases spanning the gap. Germline assignment: CDR1 MNHEY and CDR2 SVGEGT. CDR3 coding DNA: TGTGCCAGCACAAGTTCGGTCTATGGCTACACCTTC. It encodes CASTSSVYGYTF.

This clonotype has a count of ten or more. The V gene is TRBV29-1, the J gene TRBJ1-2, with 11 bases identical to TRBD1. The CDR3 extends over 13 amino acids. Trimming removed 5 bases from V and 4 bases from J; junction bases left unmatched: 3. CDR1 and CDR2 from the germline V gene are SQVTM and ANQGSEA. In DNA form, the CDR3 reads TGCAGCGTTCGGGACAGGGGGATCTATGGCTACACCTTC. Translation gives CSVRDRGIYGYTF.

This clonotype was recorded a few times. Written as DNA, the CDR3 is TGCAGTGCTAGAGATGGACAGCGATACTCTGGAAACACCATATATTTT. It codes for CSARDGQRYSGNTIYF. The chain couples TRBV20-1 to TRBJ1-3; weak D call: TRBD1 (6 bases). V lost 0 bases and J 0 bases, leaving 12 bases between the germline ends. CDR1 and CDR2 from the germline V gene are DFQATT and SNEGSKA (reference sequence). CDR3 length: 16 amino acids.

The V call is TRBV7-3, the J call TRBJ2-1; no reliable D call. Looked up from germline, CDR1 is SGHTA and CDR2 is FQGTGA. V lost 1 base to trimming and J lost 9 bases, with 19 bases between them. This CDR3 has 16 amino acids. The CDR3 protein is CASSLNPSGLFGEQFF. The DNA for the CDR3 is TGTGCCAGCAGCTTAAACCCCTCCGGGCTCTTCGGTGAGCAGTTCTTC.

V usage is TRBV5-1 and J usage is TRBJ1-1; D not certain. CDR3 size: 15 residues. Germline CDR1 reads SGHRS; CDR2 reads YFSETQ. V lost 1 base and J 3 bases, leaving 13 bases between the germline ends. CDR3 sequence: CASSLSGPKDTEAFF. Here the CDR3 DNA reads TGCGCCAGCAGCTTGTCAGGACCTAAGGACACTGAAGCTTTCTTT.

V is TRBV6-4 and J is TRBJ1-2, with 7 bases lining up with TRBD1. V lost 3 bases and J lost 8; bases outside the gene matches: 6. The CDR3 contains 13 residues. Germline V gene data show CDR1 as MRHNA and CDR2 as SNTAGT. The CDR3 region is CASSEGRGTGYTF. The DNA for the CDR3 is TGTGCCAGCAGTGAAGGCAGGGGGACAGGCTACACCTTC.

The chain employs TRBV6-1 and TRBJ1-2; maybe TRBD1 (5 bases). There are 11 residues in the CDR3. The germline V gene has CDR1 MNHNS and CDR2 SASEGT. V dropped 8 bases and J dropped 4 bases, with 8 bases sitting between them. CDR3 residues: CASQRGYGYTF. Written as DNA, the CDR3 is TGTGCCAGCCAGAGGGGCTATGGCTACACCTTC.

The genes are TRBV7-8 and TRBJ2-7; the D gene is possibly TRBD2 (5 bases). The germline V gene encodes CDR1 SGHVS and CDR2 FQNEAQ. The V end was cut by 1 base, the J end by 3 bases, with 16 bases between. The CDR3 is made up of 16 amino acids. The CDR3 coding sequence is TGTGCCAGCAGCTTAGTAGGACGGAGCGGAAACTACGAGCAGTACTTC. It yields the protein CASSLVGRSGNYEQYF.

On this clonotype: A much larger clone is a single base away; this may be a read error. The V call is TRBV5-1, the J call TRBJ1-6, with TRBD1 identical over 11 bases. CDR3 length equals 18 residues. Per germline, CDR1 SGHRS and CDR2 YFSETQ. Trimming removed 4 bases from V and 0 bases from J; junction bases left unmatched: 6. CDR3 DNA: TGCGCCAGCAGCGGCAGGACAGGGGGCGACTCCTATAATTCACCCCTCCACTTT. As protein: CASSGRTGGDSYNSPLHF.

This clonotype was seen a handful of times. This sequence joins TRBV6-5 and TRBJ2-7, with D tentatively TRBD2 (5 bases). Germline V CDR1 and CDR2: MNHEY, SVGAGI. The CDR3 extends over 15 amino acids. The V gene lost 2 bases and the J gene lost 1 base, with 12 bases spanning the gap. Here the CDR3 reads CASSYGLAGSYEQYF. The DNA for the CDR3 is TGTGCCAGCAGTTACGGGCTAGCTGGATCCTACGAGCAGTACTTC.

The CDR3: CASSSPGRQYGYTF. The DNA of the CDR3 is TGCGCCAGCAGCTCACCGGGACGGCAGTATGGCTACACCTTC. The chain links TRBV5-1 to TRBJ1-2, with D maybe TRBD1 (5 bases). The V end lost 3 bases, the J end lost 5 bases, and 14 bases lay between the germline ends. The CDR3 has 14 residues. Looked up from germline, CDR1 is SGHRS and CDR2 is YFSETQ.

This clonotype was recorded a few times. The rearrangement joins TRBV24-1 to TRBJ2-3; D gene uncertain. The CDR3 sequence is 13 residues long. V dropped 5 bases and J dropped 2 bases, with 7 bases sitting between them. Per germline, CDR1 KGHDR and CDR2 SFDVKD. The CDR3 region has the DNA TGTGCCACCAGTGGGGATGACACAGATACGCAGTATTTT. Translated, it gives CATSGDDTDTQYF.

This clonotype was counted a few times. The chain joins TRBV6-2 or TRBV6-3 to TRBJ2-7; TRBD2 might be the D (6 bases). CDR1 is MNHEY, CDR2 SVGEGT, per germline. V was clipped by 5 bases and J by 0 bases, with 17 bases between them. The CDR3 consists of 16 residues. This CDR3 is CASSPRGGTISYEQYF. The CDR3 DNA reads TGTGCCAGCAGTCCGCGGGGAGGCACAATCTCCTACGAGCAGTACTTC.

The table lists this clonotype with many counts. The V call is TRBV6-5, the J call TRBJ1-6, with TRBD1 identical over 10 bases. The CDR3 loop spans 17 amino acids. With V trimmed by 6 bases and J by 2 bases, 7 bases remained unmatched. Germline V CDR1 and CDR2: MNHEY, SVGAGI. CDR3 protein: CASSLSTGGPYNSPLHF. Here the CDR3 DNA reads TGTGCCAGCAGCCTTTCGACAGGGGGCCCCTATAATTCACCCCTCCACTTT.

This clonotype was observed a handful of times. This sequence joins TRBV6-1 and TRBJ2-5; 12 bases line up with TRBD2. J gave up 2 bases and V 6 bases, and 7 bases lay outside the gene matches. The CDR3 sequence is 16 residues long. Germline V gives CDR1 MNHNS, CDR2 SASEGT. In DNA form, the CDR3 reads TGTGCCAGCAGCAAAGGACTAGCGGGACCACAAGAGACCCAGTACTTC. Encoded protein: CASSKGLAGPQETQYF.

J is TRBJ1-1 and V is TRBV6-1, with a possible D match to TRBD1 (6 bases). The CDR3 is 12 residues long. The germline V gene encodes CDR1 MNHNS and CDR2 SASEGT. The ends were cut back, 2 bases at V and 6 bases at J, with 7 bases in the middle. The CDR3 protein is CASSESGAEAFF. CDR3 coding DNA: TGTGCCAGCAGTGAATCAGGGGCTGAAGCTTTCTTT.

This clonotype appeared a few times. The J gene is TRBJ2-7, the V gene TRBV6-6, with 12 bases that match TRBD1. CDR3 length: 15 amino acids. J lost 6 bases, V lost 6 bases, and 9 bases had no gene match. Looked up from germline, CDR1 is MNHNY and CDR2 is SVGAGI (reference sequence). DNA for the CDR3: TGTGCCAGCAGCCGTGGCGGGACAGGGGGCCTCGAGCAGTACTTC. Its translation: CASSRGGTGGLEQYF.

There are a few counts of this clonotype. This rearrangement joins TRBV5-1 to TRBJ2-5; 7 bases align to TRBD1. This CDR3 region has 15 residues. Unmatched junction bases numbered 8, after V lost 5 bases and J lost 1 base. Germline CDR1 reads SGHRS; CDR2 reads YFSETQ. The CDR3 sequence is CASSALTGIQETQYF. Written as DNA, the CDR3 is TGCGCCAGCAGTGCGCTGACAGGGATCCAAGAGACCCAGTACTTC. The full variable domain, its missing parts supplied by reference TRBV5-1 and TRBJ2-5, is KAGVTQTPRYLIKTRGQQVTLSCSPISGHRSVSWYQQTPGQGLQFLFEYFSETQRNKGNFPGRFSGRQFSNSRSEMNVSTLELGDSALYLCASSALTGIQETQYFGPGTRLLVL.

This clonotype was recorded a few times. The V gene is TRBV7-9, the J gene TRBJ1-1; 9 positions match TRBD1. The CDR3 runs 13 residues. V was clipped by 6 bases and J by 4 bases; unmatched bases: 3. Per germline, CDR1 SEHNR and CDR2 FQNEAQ (reference sequence). CDR3 residues: CASRRDRVTEAFF. As DNA, the CDR3 is TGTGCCAGCAGACGGGACAGGGTCACTGAAGCTTTCTTT.

This clonotype was detected ten times or more. Here the CDR3 reads CASSSAGFEQYF. In DNA, the CDR3 is TGTGCCAGCAGCTCTGCAGGCTTCGAGCAGTACTTC. The genes are TRBV7-6 and TRBJ2-7; D is ambiguous. The length of the CDR3 is 12 residues. The V gene lost 4 bases and the J gene lost 6 bases, with 10 bases spanning the gap. Per germline, CDR1 SGHVS and CDR2 FNYEAQ.